The entry below describes one TCR beta chain. The target of this receptor is not known. It has no much larger one-base neighbor in the sample; base qualities were not kept. Taken from cysteine to phenylalanine, the CDR3 has 12 residues. Of the read, only the CDR3 DNA is kept; its 36 bases are in frame from base 1. Per the germline V gene (reference sequence), DFQATT is the CDR1 and SNEGSKA is the CDR2. The junction carries 11 bases between V and J, which are trimmed by 5 bases and 7 bases respectively. Stable Graves' hyperthyroidism was defined as no progression to ophthalmopathy during 18 months of follow-up. Hyperthyroidism patients were newly diagnosed, had a disease duration of under 2 months, and were aged 18 to 65 years. The study excluded patients with uncontrolled infections, other autoimmune diseases, pregnancy or lactation. Diagnoses were established on the basis of clinical symptoms, serum thyroxine and TRAb, thyroid ultrasound, and orbital computed tomography. PBMCs were isolated from about 10 ml of fresh peripheral blood by Ficoll-Paque density gradient centrifugation. Total RNA was extracted with Trizol reagent, and quality was checked on an Agilent 2100 Bioanalyzer.

The TCR beta CDR3 regions were amplified from the RNA transcripts. The TCR CDR3 was subjected to a first round of RT-PCR using the HTBI primer set and the Qiagen OneStep RT-PCR kit. The libraries were constructed in a second round of multiplex PCR and then size-selected and purified. Libraries were sequenced paired-end with 100 bp reads on an Illumina HiSeq2000. As for the original processing: SOAPnuke was used to process the raw data, removing reads that contained adapters or uncalled bases, had a mean Phred below 15, or lacked an exact match to the constant primer or identifier. COPE v1.2.5 was used to merge high-quality paired reads, and clonotypes were defined as unique nucleotide sequences. MiTCR v1.1 was used to align clonotypes to the IMGT TRBV, TRBD and TRBJ reference segments. Analysis was restricted to V-J combinations with a frequency above 0.0001, which covered roughly 99% of repertoires. The TCS score was defined as F50 (clonal expansion) divided by E x V (chaos), with BLOSUM62-based TCRdist calculated between CDR3 peptides within each V-J. Welch's t-statistics and random forest reduced approximately 520 V-J features to 13, which were used in a naive Bayes classifier (R e1071). The Morisita-Horn index was used to measure how similar the thyroid and blood repertoires were. In TCRdb, the public reads were trimmed at Q25 with fastp and aligned with MiXCR, with productive beta chains retained. Merged by CDR3 protein, the rows form single entries marked with the most common genes and DNA. In this record, the V and J calls reflect TCRdb's handling and not the investigators' own analysis. In all, the sample holds about 840,000 distinct CDR3 sequences, and more than 30% of those were seen once. Together, the top ten hold 8% to 9% of the sample.

The data were obtained in a study of T cells in Graves' hyperthyroidism and ophthalmopathy (dated by TCRdb to between 2019 and 2020). Describing the broader study: Peripheral blood samples were taken at the time of initial diagnosis, prior to any treatment. To identify distinguishing TCR V-J signatures, a discovery cohort of 90 to 100 patients was used, comprising 43 with Graves' ophthalmopathy and some 60 with stable Graves' hyperthyroidism. Whether ophthalmopathy could be predicted prospectively was tested in an independent validation cohort made up of approximately 19 hyperthyroidism patients plus 17 patients who later progressed to ophthalmopathy. The roughly 90 discovery patients were divided at random into training and test sets in a 7:3 ratio. Thyroid tissue and blood T-cell repertoires from about six Graves' hyperthyroidism patients were also compared in the study. Once sampling was done, hyperthyroidism patients were given methimazole at a starting dose of 30 mg daily, whereas ophthalmopathy patients were given high-dose intravenous methylprednisolone. TCR Vbeta CDR3 sequencing of approximately 140 peripheral blood samples (43 ophthalmopathy, 75 or so hyperthyroidism and roughly 17 progressor patients) is reported in the paper.

Study-wide findings and limitations: In validation, the model predicted progression to ophthalmopathy with approximately 71% sensitivity and 72% to 75% specificity, a median of around six months before onset. Ophthalmopathy was separated from stable hyperthyroidism by a 13 V-J signature model, with around 90% sensitivity and 81% to 82% specificity obtained in cross-validation and 80%/75% obtained in testing. Most expanded thyroid clonotypes (frequency above 0.001) were also found in blood, which suggests that blood repertoires may mirror thyroid immune responses. No statistical method was used to set the sample size in advance, and investigators knew the group allocation.

The source of this sequence is a man younger than 35 with Graves' hyperthyroidism. The chain uses TRBV20-1 and TRBJ1-4; the D gene identity is not certain. The sequenced material came from blood. This receptor has the CDR3 CSASKRGEKLFF. The base sequence is TGCAGTGCTTCCAAGCGGGGTGAAAAACTGTTTTTT.